What follows describes a single T cell receptor (beta chain). Its specificity is not known. These data originate in a study of cytomegalovirus exposure and HLA in healthy donors. Overall study results and limits: The classifier reportedly diagnosed cytomegalovirus status with high specificity and sensitivity.

From germline, CDR1 is SGHDT and CDR2 YYEEEE. V was shortened by 4 bases and J by 10 bases, with 15 bases between the two germline ends. The CDR3 is made up of 13 amino acids. Using immunoSEQ multiplex PCR, the repertoire was profiled, and TCRdb retains in-frame clones only, with some absent. This table holds more than 100,000 clones, around 89% found once. The sequencing sample was made of PBMCs. The rearrangement joins TRBV5-6 to TRBJ2-1; no definite D call. This receptor was obtained from a young woman in good health and CMV-seropositive. CDR3 sequence (DNA): TGTGCCAGCAGCCGAGCCTTGGGCCGGGAGCAGTTCTTC. This gives the protein CASSRALGREQFF.